The 30 T cell receptor beta chains presented below share a single source sample, sequenced in a study of blood T cells in healthy people across ages. A second roughly 6 to 11 cycle PCR used barcoded and J-beta primers. TCRdb used MiXCR to reprocess the 5' RACE reads, holding one entry per CDR3 protein. This repertoire shows some 790,000 distinct CDR3 sequences, 29% found once; its top ten account for 15% to 20%. The sample consisted of blood. Receptor source: an elderly woman in good health.

This clonotype came up many times. The genes are TRBV2 and TRBJ1-2; unclear D gene. This CDR3 has 13 amino acids. V lost 7 bases and J 3 bases, leaving 12 bases between the germline ends. CDR1 is SNHLY and CDR2 is FYNNEI in the germline V gene. CDR3 in DNA: TGTGCCAGCAAGGCTGGGATTTACTATGGCTACACCTTC. This gives the protein CASKAGIYYGYTF. Full variable domain (rest looked up from reference TRBV2 and TRBJ1-2): EPEVTQTPSHQVTQMGQEVILRCVPISNHLYFYWYRQILGQKVEFLVSFYNNEISEKSEIFDDQFSVERPDGSNFTLKIRSTKLEDSAMYFCASKAGIYYGYTFGSGTRLTVV.

The V and J genes are TRBV12-3 or TRBV12-4 and TRBJ2-3; D uncertain. Trimming removed 6 bases at V and 4 bases at J, with 8 bases between. CDR3 length: 12 amino acids. For the CDR3, the DNA is TGTGCCAGCAGCAAGACCGCAGATACGCAGTATTTT. Protein: CASSKTADTQYF.

V gene TRBV5-1 combines with J gene TRBJ2-2; tentative D call: TRBD1 (6 bases). The CDR3 is 16 residues long. The V gene's germline CDR1 is SGHRS and CDR2 YFSETQ. V was cut by 4 bases and J by 4 bases, with 17 bases left in between. The CDR3 loop reads CASSLRQVQITGELFF. CDR3 nucleotide sequence: TGCGCCAGCAGCCTCCGACAGGTCCAAATCACCGGGGAGCTGTTTTTT.

Comments on this clonotype: At one boundary the junction diverges from the germline segment, which might be a read error. This chain uses TRBV4-3 with TRBJ2-3; D possibly corresponds to TRBD1 (6 bases). The CDR3 consists of 16 residues. Germline lookup yields CDR1 LGHNA and CDR2 YSLEER. DNA for the CDR3: TGCGCCGGCAGCCGGAGTTTAGGGGGACGCACAGATACGCAGTATTTT. It yields the protein CAGSRSLGGRTDTQYF.

The chain combines TRBV2 with TRBJ2-1, with TRBD2 matching over 7 bases. This CDR3 is built from 15 residues. V shed 5 bases and J 6 bases; nucleotides not matched to a gene: 10. The germline CDR1 and CDR2 sequences are SNHLY and FYNNEI. The DNA for the CDR3 is TGTGCCAGCAGTAGAACTGGACTAGGTCTCAATGAGCAGTTCTTC. This encodes CASSRTGLGLNEQFF.

The chain recombines TRBV19 with TRBJ1-4, with D maybe TRBD1 (5 bases). This CDR3 is built from 14 residues. The germline CDR1 and CDR2 sequences are LNHDA and SQIVND (reference sequence). Between the trimmed V and J ends, which lost 8 bases and 3 bases, there was a span of 13 bases. CDR3: CASHTRGPNEKLFF. The CDR3 DNA sequence: TGTGCCAGTCATACCCGGGGACCTAATGAAAAACTGTTTTTT.

The table lists this clonotype with a few counts. V gene TRBV5-1 combines with J gene TRBJ1-1; D is unclear. Germline loops: CDR1 SGHRS, CDR2 YFSETQ. V was trimmed by 2 bases and J by 5 bases, leaving 7 bases between them. CDR3 length: 12 residues. As DNA, the CDR3 is TGCGCCAGCAGCTTCAGTGGAACTGAAGCTTTCTTT. Translated: CASSFSGTEAFF.

There are many counts of this clonotype. V usage is TRBV27 and J usage is TRBJ1-6, with D possibly TRBD1 on 5 matching bases. The CDR3 runs to 15 residues. The germline CDR1 and CDR2 sequences are MNHEY and SMNVEV (reference sequence). The germline V and J ends were trimmed by 6 bases and 8 bases, with 17 bases remaining between them. CDR3 region: CASSPAGLRDSPLHF. CDR3 nucleotides: TGTGCCAGCAGCCCCGCAGGGCTCAGGGATTCACCCCTCCACTTT.

The rearrangement joins TRBV25-1 to TRBJ1-4; TRBD1 might be the D (6 bases). Germline assignment: CDR1 MGHDK and CDR2 SYGVNS. Trimming took off 0 bases at V and 0 bases at J, with 11 bases between the two ends. The CDR3 extends over 17 amino acids. The chain's CDR3 is CASSEYGDIATNEKLFF. CDR3 coding DNA: TGTGCCAGCAGTGAATACGGGGACATTGCAACTAATGAAAAACTGTTTTTT.

This clonotype was seen at least ten times. In DNA form, the CDR3 reads TGTGCCAGCAGCCAAGAAGGTCAGGCCATAGCCAAAAACATTCAGTACTTC. It is translated as CASSQEGQAIAKNIQYF. The chain carries TRBV3-1 and TRBJ2-4; D unclear. Trimming stripped 0 bases from V and 0 bases from J, with 12 bases between. Germline loops: CDR1 LGHDT, CDR2 YNNKEL (reference sequence). The CDR3 sequence is 17 residues long.

About this clonotype itself: A much larger clone sits a single nucleotide away, making a read error possible. V and J are TRBV2 and TRBJ2-1; TRBD2 matches at 11 bases. Germline CDR1 reads SNHLY; CDR2 reads FYNNEI. The length of the CDR3 is 16 residues. CDR3 sequence (DNA): TGTGCCTGCAGTGAAGTTGCTAGCGGGGGGATGGATGAGCAGTTCTTC. This sequence encodes CACSEVASGGMDEQFF.

As for this clonotype: It may be a read error: a sequence one base away is much more abundant. The chain carries TRBV20-1 and TRBJ1-2; D is unresolved. The germline V gene has CDR1 DFQATT and CDR2 SNEGSKA (reference sequence). The CDR3 consists of 14 residues. The CDR3 nucleotides are TGCAGTGCTAGAGATACAGCAGGAAACTATGACTACACCTTC. It encodes CSARDTAGNYDYTF.

This clonotype was observed a few times. This rearrangement joins TRBV20-1 to TRBJ2-1; a possible D gene is TRBD2 (5 bases). The CDR3 has 15 amino acids. The V gene's germline CDR1 is DFQATT and CDR2 SNEGSKA (reference sequence). V was shortened by 4 bases and J by 3 bases, with 16 bases between the two germline ends. The CDR3 loop reads CSATNARGDYNEQFF. CDR3 coding DNA: TGCAGTGCTACGAACGCCCGGGGAGACTACAATGAGCAGTTCTTC.

There are many counts of this clonotype. The chain joins TRBV7-8 to TRBJ2-1; TRBD1 agrees at 10 bases. Per the germline V gene, CDR1 is SGHVS and CDR2 is FQNEAQ. The CDR3 covers 16 residues. J gave up 2 bases and V 4 bases, and 5 bases lay outside the gene matches. This CDR3 is CASSSPGQGTYNEQFF. The CDR3, as DNA: TGTGCCAGCAGCTCCCCGGGACAGGGGACCTACAATGAGCAGTTCTTC. Filled out from reference TRBV7-8 and TRBJ2-1, the complete variable domain reads GAGVSQSPRYKVAKRGQDVALRCDPISGHVSLFWYQQALGQGPEFLTYFQNEAQLDKSGLPSDRFFAERPEGSVSTLKIQRTQQEDSAVYLCASSSPGQGTYNEQFFGPGTRLTVL.

Note on this clonotype: A much larger clone differs by one base, so this may be a read error. The rearrangement links TRBV6-5 to TRBJ1-4; the D is unclear. Germline V gene data show CDR1 as MNHEY and CDR2 as SVGAGI. The CDR3 length is 15 residues. CDR3 DNA sequence: TGTGCCAGCAGTTACTCAGGGCGATCTGGTGAAAAACGGTTTTTT. Its translation is CASSYSGRSGEKRFF.

About this clonotype itself: The junction shows a germline mismatch at one end, possibly a read error. The chain carries TRBV7-2 and TRBJ2-6; D gene unclear. Per germline, CDR1 SGHTA and CDR2 FQGNSA. The CDR3 totals 14 residues. CDR3 DNA: TGTGTCAGCAAGACGGGTTCTGGGGCCAACGTCCTGACTTTC. The encoded protein is CVSKTGSGANVLTF. Variable domain in full (rest from reference TRBV7-2 and TRBJ2-6): GAGVSQSPSNKVTEKGKDVELRCDPISGHTALYWYRQSLGQGLEFLIYFQGNSAPDKSGLPSDRFSAERTGGSVSTLTIQRTQQEDSAVYLCVSKTGSGANVLTFGAGSRLTVL.

This chain links TRBV30 with TRBJ1-4, with 9 bases lining up with TRBD1. Per the germline V gene, CDR1 is GTSNPN and CDR2 is SVGIG (reference sequence). The CDR3 is made up of 15 amino acids. The V and J ends lost 0 bases and 7 bases, in that order; junction bases with no gene match: 6. CDR3 loop: CAWSVGTGISEKLFF. CDR3 nucleotide sequence: TGTGCCTGGAGTGTTGGGACAGGGATAAGTGAAAAACTGTTTTTT.

The sample holds many counts of this clonotype. The V gene is TRBV7-2, the J gene TRBJ2-1; 8 nucleotides match TRBD2. Germline CDR1 reads SGHTA; CDR2 reads FQGNSA. The CDR3 covers 16 residues. V dropped 3 bases and J dropped 3; count of bases not matched to a gene: 7. CDR3 coding DNA: TGTGCCAGCAGCTTGGCGGGACTAGGTATCTACAATGAGCAGTTCTTC. Amino acids: CASSLAGLGIYNEQFF.

The chain combines TRBV11-2 with TRBJ2-7, with TRBD1 matching over 10 bases. Germline V gene sequence: CDR1 SGHAT, CDR2 FQNNGV. Trimming took 8 bases from V and 2 from J; bases not matched to a gene: 6. CDR3 length equals 14 residues. The CDR3 nucleotides are TGTGCCAGCGGCCCTGGGACAGGGGCCTACGAGCAGTACTTC. Its protein product is CASGPGTGAYEQYF.

On this clonotype: This could be a read error, since a much larger clone is one nucleotide away. The J gene is TRBJ2-7, the V gene TRBV28, with D tentatively TRBD2 (7 bases). The V gene's germline CDR1 is MDHEN and CDR2 SYDVKM. V was trimmed by 7 bases and J by 7 bases, leaving 26 bases between them. CDR3 length equals 16 residues. DNA for the CDR3: TGTGCCAGCATCCCTGCTCGAGGGGGGGCACACAATGAGCAGTACTTC. This gives the protein CASIPARGGAHNEQYF.

A few counts support this clonotype. Being one base from a much bigger clone, this may be a read error. The J gene is TRBJ2-7, the V gene TRBV20-1, with D perhaps matching TRBD1 (7 bases). The V end lost 4 bases, the J end lost 7 bases, and 26 bases lay between the germline ends. There are 16 residues in the CDR3. CDR1 and CDR2 (germline): DFQATT, SNEGSKA (reference sequence). CDR3 amino acids: CSAKDPGGSSYNEQYF. CDR3 nucleotides: TGCAGTGCTAAGGACCCAGGGGGGAGCTCCTACAATGAGCAGTACTTC.

This clonotype was recorded at least ten times. The chain carries TRBV24-1 and TRBJ2-1, with a possible D match to TRBD1 (6 bases). The germline V gene encodes CDR1 KGHDR and CDR2 SFDVKD. Trimming left V 3 bases short and J 8 bases short, with 16 bases between. The CDR3 loop spans 15 amino acids. The CDR3 region has the DNA TGTGCCACCAGTGATACCGGAACAGGGAAGGATGAGCAGTTCTTC. Encoded protein: CATSDTGTGKDEQFF.

This clonotype came up many times. The chain combines TRBV20-1 with TRBJ2-5, with D possibly called TRBD1 or TRBD2 (5 bases each). CDR1 is DFQATT and CDR2 is SNEGSKA in the germline V gene (reference sequence). V lost 7 bases to trimming and J lost 6 bases, with 12 bases between them. The CDR3 has 11 amino acids. The CDR3 region is CSGQNGKTQYF. The DNA for the CDR3 is TGCAGTGGACAGAACGGGAAGACCCAGTACTTC.

On this clonotype itself: The junction differs from germline at one of its ends, possibly a read error. This chain joins TRBV6-5 and TRBJ2-3, with D perhaps TRBD2 (7 bases). The germline V gene has CDR1 MNHEY and CDR2 SVGAGI. The CDR3 extends over 16 amino acids. The chain's CDR3 is CASRIGGGASTGTQYF. The DNA of the CDR3 is TGTGCCAGCAGGATAGGGGGGGGGGCTAGCACAGGTACGCAGTATTTT.

Points on this clonotype: This may be a read error: a much more frequent sequence differs by one nucleotide. CDR3 amino acids: CAVGVGGGVADAQYF. As DNA, the CDR3 is TGTGCCGTTGGGGTAGGCGGGGGGGTTGCAGATGCGCAGTATTTT. The chain recombines TRBV12-3 or TRBV12-4 with TRBJ2-3; 9 bases are shared with TRBD2. There are 15 residues in the CDR3.

The chain uses TRBV20-1 and TRBJ1-5; 7 bases map to TRBD1. In germline, CDR1 is DFQATT, CDR2 SNEGSKA (reference sequence). V shed 3 bases, J shed 0 bases, and the junction held 5 bases outside the gene matches. The CDR3 contains 15 residues. As DNA, the CDR3 is TGCAGTGCTAGGGACAGGACAGCTAGCAATCAGCCCCAGCATTTT. Translated, it gives CSARDRTASNQPQHF.

The chain links TRBV24-1 to TRBJ2-2; D may correspond to TRBD1 or TRBD2 (5 bases each). Deletions cut 10 bases from V and 0 bases from J, with 14 bases between. The CDR3 has 15 residues. The V gene's germline CDR1 is KGHDR and CDR2 SFDVKD. The CDR3 loop is CATGLDRSNTGELFF. The CDR3 nucleotides read TGTGCCACAGGACTTGACAGATCGAACACCGGGGAGCTGTTTTTT.

The rearrangement links TRBV4-1 to TRBJ2-5; D uncertain. Germline CDR1 reads MGHRA; CDR2 reads YSYEKL. The V end was cut by 0 bases, the J end by 5 bases, with 13 bases between. CDR3 length: 15 amino acids. CDR3 region: CASSQDVHGGETQYF. CDR3 sequence (DNA): TGCGCCAGCAGCCAAGATGTCCACGGTGGGGAGACCCAGTACTTC.

V usage is TRBV20-1 and J usage is TRBJ2-1; D is undetermined. This CDR3 is 14 amino acids long. V was shortened by 0 bases and J by 1 base, with 7 bases between the two germline ends. In germline, CDR1 is DFQATT, CDR2 SNEGSKA (reference sequence). CDR3 DNA: TGCAGTGCTAGAGATCGTCCGTCCTACAATGAGCAGTTCTTC. Translated: CSARDRPSYNEQFF.

This clonotype was observed many times. The CDR3 spells CASNVKDSNQPQHF. The CDR3, as DNA: TGTGCCAGCAATGTTAAGGACAGCAATCAGCCCCAGCATTTT. This rearrangement joins TRBV12-3 or TRBV12-4 to TRBJ1-5; D remains unclear. Trimming shortened V by 7 bases and J by 1 base, and 11 bases separated the two germline ends. The CDR3 extends over 14 amino acids.